This TCR beta chain derives from a study of long-term antiretroviral therapy in people with HIV. Study outcomes and limitations: Pre-ART expanded TRB clones stayed dominant throughout, though often decreasing after ART. Missing from the dataset were any data on ART adherence, viral resistance or therapy changes.

Sequencing used immunoSEQ v3.0 at survey level. What sequencing targeted per sample was about 35,000-55,000 T-cell genomes. Some clones are missing from TCRdb's copy, which holds only in-frame ones; the method was immunoSEQ multiplex PCR. The table has more than 6,500 clones, about 76% seen once; the top ten hold around 8%. The CDR3 runs 16 residues. United States facilities provided treatment to all participants with HIV. A word on this clone: Its matching antigen is unknown.

The chain has TRBV21-1 and TRBJ1-4; the table calls TRBD1, which could not be checked here. TRBV21-1 is a pseudogene segment. This sequence was found in a man aged 18 to 30 with HIV. Sample: unsorted PBMCs, taken 0.1 years before starting antiretroviral therapy. The DNA of the CDR3 is TGTGCCAGCAGCAAAAGACCGGGACAGGGGTATGAAAAACTGTTTTTT. Translated, it gives CASSKRPGQGYEKLFF.